This entry lists 4 T cell receptor beta chains sequenced from one sample in a study of early T cells in non-severe SARS-CoV-2 infection. TCRdb itself ran the 5' RACE reads through MiXCR, one entry per CDR3 protein. The data show roughly 100,000 distinct CDR3 sequences, around 14% seen once. Material: whole blood. The receptors here all came from an adult who was a healthcare worker with PCR-confirmed SARS-CoV-2 infection or an uninfected control (not recorded which).

In this sample, this clonotype turned up many times. The V and J genes are TRBV14 and TRBJ2-4, with a tentative D call TRBD1 (5 bases). The CDR3 runs 19 residues. V shed 1 base and J shed 0 bases, with 19 bases lying between them. Germline loops: CDR1 SGHDN, CDR2 FVKESK. The CDR3 reads CASSQGVGGHTIAKNIQYF. For the CDR3, the DNA is TGTGCCAGCAGCCAAGGTGTAGGCGGACACACCATAGCCAAAAACATTCAGTACTTC.

This clonotype was detected only a few times. The chain employs TRBV14 and TRBJ2-3; D not resolved. This CDR3 is 16 amino acids long. CDR1 and CDR2 from the germline V gene are SGHDN and FVKESK. Trimming took 2 bases from V and 2 from J, leaving 14 bases between them. Here the CDR3 reads CASSQLGLGLTDTQYF. CDR3 DNA: TGTGCCAGCAGCCAACTCGGCTTGGGCCTCACAGATACGCAGTATTTT.

In this sample, this clonotype turned up a few times. The J gene is TRBJ1-6, the V gene TRBV27; TRBD1 might be the D (6 bases). Trimming stripped 5 bases from V and 10 bases from J, with 15 bases between. CDR3 length equals 14 residues. Germline V gene lookup returns CDR1 MNHEY and CDR2 SMNVEV (reference sequence). The CDR3 nucleotides are TGTGCCAGCAGTACGCGGACAGACGGGTCACCCCTCCACTTT. This encodes CASSTRTDGSPLHF.

This clonotype has a count of ten or more. The genes are TRBV7-8 and TRBJ2-3, with TRBD2 identical over 9 bases. CDR3 size: 14 residues. The germline V gene has CDR1 SGHVS and CDR2 FQNEAQ. J was trimmed by 5 bases and V by 3 bases; bases with no gene match: 3. The CDR3 sequence: CASSFSGSGDTQYF. CDR3 coding DNA: TGTGCCAGCAGCTTTAGCGGGAGTGGAGATACGCAGTATTTT. Combining the CDR3 with reference TRBV7-8 and TRBJ2-3 gives the whole variable domain GAGVSQSPRYKVAKRGQDVALRCDPISGHVSLFWYQQALGQGPEFLTYFQNEAQLDKSGLPSDRFFAERPEGSVSTLKIQRTQQEDSAVYLCASSFSGSGDTQYFGPGTRLTVL.